Presented here are 13 T cell receptor beta chains from one specimen sequenced in a study of blood T cell repertoires in COVID-19. Clones were read by immunoSEQ multiplex PCR, and TCRdb kept only the in-frame ones, dropping some. This table holds under 350,000 clones, roughly 90% found once. The sample was PBMCs or T cells enriched from blood (not recorded which). These TCRs come from a woman aged 60-75 years who had recovered from COVID-19.

The chain is built from TRBV2 and TRBJ2-3; 9 bases line up with TRBD1. Trimming removed 4 bases from V and 4 bases from J; junction bases left unmatched: 3. The CDR3 is 14 residues long. The germline CDR1 and CDR2 sequences are SNHLY and FYNNEI. The CDR3 region is CASSVGTGSDTQYF. The CDR3 nucleotides are TGTGCCAGCAGTGTGGGGACAGGGTCAGATACGCAGTATTTT.

The chain is built from TRBV19 and TRBJ2-2, with 7 nucleotides matching TRBD1. The junction had 8 bases not matched to a gene; V was cut back by 7 bases and J by 6 bases. Germline loops: CDR1 LNHDA, CDR2 SQIVND (reference sequence). This CDR3 region has 14 residues. The CDR3 nucleotides read TGTGCCAGTAAACGACAGGGTCGGGCCGGGGAGCTGTTTTTT. Residues: CASKRQGRAGELFF.

A few counts support this clone. The V and J genes are TRBV10-3 and TRBJ1-1; possibly TRBD1 for D (6 bases). The length of the CDR3 is 11 residues. V lost 4 bases and J lost 6, with 6 bases in between. Germline-derived CDR1 and CDR2 are ENHRY and SYGVKD. The CDR3 sequence: CAISAGAEAFF. DNA for the CDR3: TGTGCCATCAGTGCAGGGGCTGAAGCTTTCTTT.

The chain has TRBV30 and TRBJ1-2; TRBD1 matches at 7 bases. The V and J ends lost 0 bases and 8 bases, in that order; junction bases with no gene match: 9. The germline CDR1 and CDR2 sequences are GTSNPN and SVGIG (reference sequence). The CDR3 extends over 14 amino acids. This CDR3 is CAWSVTGVSGGYTF. CDR3 nucleotide sequence: TGTGCCTGGAGTGTAACAGGGGTTTCCGGAGGCTACACCTTC.

The rearrangement links TRBV30 to TRBJ2-2; perhaps TRBD2 as D (6 bases). Germline CDR1 GTSNPN, CDR2 SVGIG (reference sequence). V was trimmed by 5 bases and J by 6 bases, leaving 19 bases between them. The CDR3 sequence is 15 residues long. The CDR3 DNA reads TGTGCCTGGGGGCTCGGCGTAGCGGCTTCCGGGGAGCTGTTTTTT. Its translation is CAWGLGVAASGELFF.

The chain carries TRBV21-1 and TRBJ1-6; the D call in the table, TRBD1, was not verified against the DNA. TRBV21-1 is assigned pseudogene status. The CDR3 length is 15 residues. The CDR3 nucleotides read TGTGCCAGCAGCAAAGTAGGGGTACCCAAATCACCCCTCCACTTT. The encoded protein is CASSKVGVPKSPLHF.

This clone has a handful of counts. A junction boundary mismatches the germline segment, possibly from a read error. The genes are TRBV2 and TRBJ2-7, with 7 bases lining up with TRBD1. Germline-derived CDR1 and CDR2 are SNHLY and FYNNEI. The CDR3 loop spans 12 amino acids. The CDR3 DNA is TGTGCCAGCAGTGCGGACCGGGACAGTCACCTCTTC. Protein sequence: CASSADRDSHLF.

In its sample, this clone was seen a few times. The V and J genes are TRBV18 and TRBJ2-7, with TRBD1 identical over 7 bases. CDR1 is KGHSH and CDR2 is LQKENI in the germline V gene. Germline trimming cut 2 bases from V and 4 bases from J; bases unmatched to any gene: 5. The CDR3 loop spans 14 amino acids. This CDR3 reads CASSPGTVLYEQYF. As DNA, the CDR3 is TGTGCCAGCTCACCAGGGACAGTCTTATACGAGCAGTACTTC.

This rearrangement joins TRBV10-3 to TRBJ1-3, with 9 bases identical to TRBD1. V dropped 6 bases and J dropped 5; count of bases not matched to a gene: 2. The CDR3 is 13 residues long. The germline gives CDR1 ENHRY, CDR2 SYGVKD. CDR3 nucleotide sequence: TGTGCCATCAGGGGGACAGGGAGAAACACCATATATTTT. Its translation is CAIRGTGRNTIYF.

The CDR3 coding sequence is TGTGCCAGCAGGACAGGGGTGCGAGAGACCCAGTACTTC. Its protein product is CASRTGVRETQYF. J is TRBJ2-5 and V is TRBV7-9, with 8 bases fitting TRBD1. The V gene's germline CDR1 is SEHNR and CDR2 FQNEAQ (reference sequence). The CDR3 covers 13 residues. The V gene end was trimmed by 6 bases and the J gene end by 4 bases; junction bases not matched to a gene: 4.

The CDR3 DNA reads TGCAGCCAAGGACAGAACTATGGCTACACCTTC. Translated, it gives CSQGQNYGYTF. J is TRBJ1-2 and V is TRBV20-1, with D perhaps TRBD1 (6 bases). This CDR3 is built from 11 residues. In germline, CDR1 is DFQATT, CDR2 SNEGSKA (reference sequence).

The chain is built from TRBV7-3 and TRBJ1-1; no definite D call. V dropped 5 bases and J dropped 3 bases, with 10 bases sitting between them. The length of the CDR3 is 13 residues. Germline V CDR1 and CDR2: SGHTA, FQGTGA. The CDR3 region is CASSQNMHTEAFF. In DNA, the CDR3 is TGTGCCAGCAGCCAAAACATGCACACTGAAGCTTTCTTT.

The chain recombines TRBV7-6 with TRBJ2-5, with D tentatively TRBD2 (7 bases). Between the trimmed V and J ends, which lost 1 base and 7 bases, there was a span of 16 bases. This CDR3 has 15 residues. CDR1 and CDR2 from the germline V gene are SGHVS and FNYEAQ. The CDR3 DNA reads TGTGCCAGCAGCTTAGATGCTGGGGGGGCGGCGACCCAGTACTTC. Protein sequence: CASSLDAGGAATQYF.